These 22 T cell receptor beta chains were sequenced from one sample in a study of T cell changes during pregnancy in multiple sclerosis. TCRdb's table, derived via immunoSEQ multiplex PCR, lists solely in-frame clones and lacks some. Here the sample spans about 38,000 clones, around 92% being singletons. This specimen was CD8+ T cells from peripheral blood mononuclear cells, taken after pregnancy. These receptors originate from a female donor with multiple sclerosis, enrolled in a pregnancy study.

The chain is built from TRBV19 and TRBJ2-7; D uncertain. The ends were cut back, 3 bases at V and 1 base at J, with 7 bases in the middle. This CDR3 is 13 amino acids long. CDR1 LNHDA and CDR2 SQIVND come from the germline V gene (reference sequence). CDR3 loop: CASSISASYEQYF. The CDR3 DNA reads TGTGCCAGTAGTATCAGCGCTTCCTACGAGCAGTACTTC.

The rearrangement links TRBV13 to TRBJ1-2; 10 positions agree with TRBD1. Germline V CDR1 and CDR2: PRHDT, FYEKMQ (reference sequence). The CDR3 is 15 amino acids. V shed 4 bases, J shed 6 bases, and the junction held 8 bases outside the gene matches. The CDR3 DNA reads as TGTGCCAGCAGCTATGGGACAGGGGTTGTAGATGGCTACACCTTC. It encodes CASSYGTGVVDGYTF.

This clone was seen a single time. J is TRBJ1-1 and V is TRBV27; 7 positions agree with TRBD1. Germline V gene sequence: CDR1 MNHEY, CDR2 SMNVEV (reference sequence). Trimming took 3 bases from V and 1 from J; bases not matched to a gene: 5. CDR3 length: 15 amino acids. The CDR3 bases are TGTGCCAGCAGTTTCCACAGGGGCCCGAACACTGAAGCTTTCTTT. This encodes CASSFHRGPNTEAFF.

This sequence joins TRBV9 and TRBJ2-3, with a tentative D call TRBD2 (6 bases). The V and J ends lost 4 bases and 4 bases respectively, with 13 bases between them. This CDR3 has 14 amino acids. The germline V gene encodes CDR1 SGDLS and CDR2 YYNGEE. CDR3: CASSPGGRADTQYF. The CDR3 DNA reads TGTGCCAGCAGCCCCGGGGGTAGGGCAGATACGCAGTATTTT.

The rearrangement joins TRBV5-4 to TRBJ1-4; D is unclear. V lost 0 bases to trimming and J lost 0 bases, with 9 bases between them. The CDR3 is made up of 16 amino acids. CDR1 is SGHNT, CDR2 YYREEE, per germline (reference sequence). The CDR3 DNA reads as TGTGCCAGCAGCTTGGCCCCGGTCGCAACTAATGAAAAACTGTTTTTT. It encodes CASSLAPVATNEKLFF. The full variable domain, rest sourced from reference TRBV5-4 and TRBJ1-4, is ETGVTQSPTHLIKTRGQQVTLRCSSQSGHNTVSWYQQALGQGPQFIFQYYREEENGRGNFPPRFSGLQFPNYSSELNVNALELDDSALYLCASSLAPVATNEKLFFGSGTQLSVL.

This sequence joins TRBV9 and TRBJ2-7; D might be TRBD1 (6 bases). CDR1 and CDR2 (germline): SGDLS, YYNGEE. The CDR3 has 14 residues. V lost 2 bases to trimming and J lost 0 bases, with 9 bases between them. The CDR3: CASSVGDTSYEQYF. DNA for the CDR3: TGTGCCAGCAGCGTGGGGGACACCTCCTACGAGCAGTACTTC.

CDR3 residues: CAWSHPLTGSPFGANVLTF. CDR3 coding DNA: TGTGCCTGGAGTCACCCCCTGACAGGGTCGCCTTTTGGGGCCAACGTCCTGACTTTC. V gene TRBV30 combines with J gene TRBJ2-6, with 7 bases that match TRBD1. Germline-derived CDR1 and CDR2 are GTSNPN and SVGIG (reference sequence). With V trimmed by 2 bases and J by 3 bases, 16 bases remained unmatched. This CDR3 spans 19 amino acids.

The chain combines TRBV19 with TRBJ2-1, with D perhaps TRBD1 (7 bases). Trimming removed 10 bases from V and 9 bases from J, with 13 bases in between. CDR1 is LNHDA, CDR2 SQIVND, per germline (reference sequence). The CDR3 loop spans 11 amino acids. DNA for the CDR3: TGTGCCACCCAGGGGGGCGGTGAGCAGTTCTTC. This translates into CATQGGGEQFF.

The chain recombines TRBV19 with TRBJ2-1; D unclear. The ends were cut back, 4 bases at V and 0 bases at J, with 10 bases in the middle. The germline V gene encodes CDR1 LNHDA and CDR2 SQIVND (reference sequence). This CDR3 comprises 15 residues. The CDR3 DNA reads as TGTGCCAGTAGTAGCGTCCGACACTCCTACAATGAGCAGTTCTTC. Translation gives CASSSVRHSYNEQFF.

The V call is TRBV5-1, the J call TRBJ1-4, with D perhaps matching TRBD1 (5 bases). Germline CDR1 SGHRS, CDR2 YFSETQ. The CDR3 runs to 15 residues. Trimming cost V 4 bases and J 0 bases, with 10 bases left between them. Here the CDR3 DNA reads TGCGCCAGCAGCCCCGGGGGGGCAACTAATGAAAAACTGTTTTTT. This translates into CASSPGGATNEKLFF. The complete variable domain, with remaining parts taken from reference TRBV5-1 and TRBJ1-4, reads KAGVTQTPRYLIKTRGQQVTLSCSPISGHRSVSWYQQTPGQGLQFLFEYFSETQRNKGNFPGRFSGRQFSNSRSEMNVSTLELGDSALYLCASSPGGATNEKLFFGSGTQLSVL.

The chain uses TRBV13 and TRBJ2-5, with D maybe TRBD1 (5 bases). The germline V and J ends were trimmed by 3 bases and 9 bases, with 17 bases remaining between them. CDR3 length: 14 residues. Looked up from germline, CDR1 is PRHDT and CDR2 is FYEKMQ (reference sequence). The CDR3 nucleotides are TGTGCCAGCAGCTTGGGTACGGCAGTAGGGGCCCAGTACTTC. It translates to CASSLGTAVGAQYF.

V gene TRBV10-3 combines with J gene TRBJ2-6; a weak D match, TRBD1 (5 bases). With 4 bases removed from V and 0 bases from J, the gap between germline ends came to 10 bases. Germline CDR1 and CDR2: ENHRY and SYGVKD. The CDR3 consists of 16 residues. CDR3 sequence (DNA): TGTGCCATCAGTGTGACAGACCACTCTGGGGCCAACGTCCTGACTTTC. It translates to CAISVTDHSGANVLTF.

About this clone itself: The junction and the germline gene differ at one end; a read error may be behind it. This chain links TRBV6-1 with TRBJ2-1; 8 bases match TRBD2. This CDR3 comprises 10 residues. Germline V gene data show CDR1 as MNHNS and CDR2 as SASEGT. The CDR3 protein is CASSEASGIF. CDR3 coding DNA: TGTGCCAGCAGTGAAGCTAGCGGGATCTTC.

The rearrangement joins TRBV30 to TRBJ1-6; no definite D call. This CDR3 contains 16 residues. V lost 1 base, J lost 0 bases, and 10 bases lay in between. Germline CDR1 GTSNPN, CDR2 SVGIG (reference sequence). CDR3 nucleotides: TGTGCCTGGAGTGCGCAGCGAGACTCCTATAATTCACCCCTCCACTTT. Protein sequence: CAWSAQRDSYNSPLHF.

The chain has TRBV18 and TRBJ1-2; 9 bases are shared with TRBD1. The CDR3 contains 14 residues. V shed 8 bases, J shed 8 bases, and the junction held 12 bases outside the gene matches. Germline-derived CDR1 and CDR2 are KGHSH and LQKENI. Here the CDR3 DNA reads TGTGCCAGCACGACTACAGGGGGCTCAAGAGGCTACACCTTC. Its protein is CASTTTGGSRGYTF. The entire variable domain, with the rest obtained from reference TRBV18 and TRBJ1-2, is as follows: NAGVMQNPRHLVRRRGQEARLRCSPMKGHSHVYWYRQLPEEGLKFMVYLQKENIIDESGMPKERFSAEFPKEGPSILRIQQVVRGDSAAYFCASTTTGGSRGYTFGSGTRLTVV.

The chain employs TRBV7-3 and TRBJ1-1; D might be TRBD1 (5 bases). This CDR3 has 15 residues. The germline V and J ends were trimmed by 3 bases and 8 bases, with 19 bases remaining between them. Germline CDR1 and CDR2: SGHTA and FQGTGA. In nucleotides, the CDR3 is TGTGCCAGCAGCTTTCTACGGGGGGAAAGATCCGAAGCTTTCTTT. It specifies CASSFLRGERSEAFF.

This clone appeared a single time. The chain employs TRBV27 and TRBJ2-7, with TRBD2 identical over 8 bases. The CDR3 contains 14 residues. Trimming removed 6 bases from V and 7 bases from J; junction bases left unmatched: 11. Germline CDR1 MNHEY, CDR2 SMNVEV (reference sequence). The CDR3, as DNA: TGTGCCAGCAGCCGAACGGCGGGAGGCGGGGAGCAGTACTTC. This encodes CASSRTAGGGEQYF.

A single count supports this clone. The gene calls are TRBV2 and TRBJ2-3; 7 nucleotides line up with TRBD2. The J segment lost 6 bases and the V segment lost 7 bases, leaving 13 bases of the junction unmatched. CDR1 is SNHLY, CDR2 FYNNEI, per germline. The CDR3 spans 15 residues. CDR3 DNA: TGTGCCAGCACGTTTAATATGCGGGAGACGGATACGCAGTATTTT. Translated: CASTFNMRETDTQYF. Drawing the rest from reference TRBV2 and TRBJ2-3, the complete variable domain is EPEVTQTPSHQVTQMGQEVILRCVPISNHLYFYWYRQILGQKVEFLVSFYNNEISEKSEIFDDQFSVERPDGSNFTLKIRSTKLEDSAMYFCASTFNMRETDTQYFGPGTRLTVL.

The CDR3 sequence is CASSQDWGVAAYSGANVLTF. CDR3 bases: TGCGCCAGCAGCCAAGATTGGGGGGTAGCGGCGTACTCTGGGGCCAACGTCCTGACTTTC. The gene calls are TRBV4-1 and TRBJ2-6, with a tentative D call TRBD2 (6 bases). The length of the CDR3 is 20 residues. V gave up 0 bases and J gave up 0 bases, with 18 bases separating them. Germline CDR1 is MGHRA and CDR2 is YSYEKL.

The genes are TRBV28 and TRBJ2-2; 7 positions agree with TRBD1. Germline assignment: CDR1 MDHEN and CDR2 SYDVKM. The CDR3 has 12 amino acids. The ends lost 5 bases at V and 6 bases at J; junction bases unmatched: 0. For the CDR3, the DNA is TGTGCCAGCAGTACAGGGGCCGGGGAGCTGTTTTTT. It translates to CASSTGAGELFF.

The V gene is TRBV19, the J gene TRBJ1-4; 8 bases are shared with TRBD1. The CDR3 contains 17 residues. Germline lookup yields CDR1 LNHDA and CDR2 SQIVND (reference sequence). Germline trimming cut 5 bases from V and 0 bases from J; bases unmatched to any gene: 8. In DNA, the CDR3 is TGTGCCAGTAGTTTGCGGGGACAGGTCGCAACTAATGAAAAACTGTTTTTT. Translated, it gives CASSLRGQVATNEKLFF. Based on the CDR3 plus reference TRBV19 and TRBJ1-4, the full variable domain is DGGITQSPKYLFRKEGQNVTLSCEQNLNHDAMYWYRQDPGQGLRLIYYSQIVNDFQKGDIAEGYSVSREKKESFPLTVTSAQKNPTAFYLCASSLRGQVATNEKLFFGSGTQLSVL.

The CDR3 sequence is CAWSSGTSGLPSYEQYF. DNA for the CDR3: TGTGCCTGGAGCTCCGGGACTAGCGGGCTCCCCTCCTACGAGCAGTACTTC. The V call is TRBV30, the J call TRBJ2-7, with 12 bases identical to TRBD2. Germline values: CDR1 GTSNPN, CDR2 SVGIG (reference sequence). The J segment lost 0 bases and the V segment lost 3 bases, leaving 9 bases of the junction unmatched. The CDR3 contains 17 residues. Together with reference TRBV30 and TRBJ2-7, the CDR3 gives the full variable domain: SQTIHQWPATLVQPVGSPLSLECTVEGTSNPNLYWYRQAAGRGLQLLFYSVGIGQISSEVPQNLSASRPQDRQFILSSKKLLLSDSGFYLCAWSSGTSGLPSYEQYFGPGTRLTVT.